Listed below are T cell receptor beta chains from one sample, sequenced in a study of cytomegalovirus exposure and HLA in healthy donors. The method was immunoSEQ multiplex PCR; TCRdb's version includes in-frame clones alone and lacks a portion of them. The sample contains around 86,000 clones, over 85% of which appear only once. Material: PBMCs. These receptors originate from a woman aged 25-40 years in good health and CMV-seropositive. CDR3s include the opening cysteine and the closing phenylalanine or tryptophan. The order of the fields is J gene, V gene, D gene, CDR3 protein. A D gene is named only where the DNA matches it firmly.

TRBJ2-3	TRBV4-3	TRBD2	CASSQVIPGGTSGRRDTQYF
TRBJ2-1	TRBV10-3	TRBD2	CAVSEFGTSGNEQFF
TRBJ1-5	TRBV19	-	CASSLGGQPQHF
TRBJ2-5	TRBV5-6	TRBD2	CASRYGSGRGEHF
TRBJ2-5	TRBV10-3	TRBD2	CAISDGRGVGETQYF
TRBJ2-3	TRBV15	TRBD2	CATSRGSSGRADTQYF
TRBJ2-5	TRBV27	TRBD1	CASSLRGPETQYF
TRBJ2-7	TRBV7-9	-	CASSLPGGLGYEQYF
TRBJ2-6	TRBV5-1	TRBD1	CASSTGTGVSRPGANVLTF
TRBJ2-3	TRBV9	-	CASSKVRGPDTQYF
TRBJ2-5	TRBV9	TRBD2	CASSRTSGRLRGYQETQYF
TRBJ1-5	TRBV19	-	CASSIKLGARDQPQHF
TRBJ1-2	TRBV29-1	-	CSVVQGSGYTF
TRBJ2-1	TRBV19	-	CASSIGLHEQFF
TRBJ2-1	TRBV5-6	TRBD1	CASSMTGGSYNEQFF
TRBJ1-1	TRBV7-9	TRBD1	CASTKDRGRMTNTEAFF
TRBJ1-5	TRBV18	TRBD1	CASSVGTENSNQPQHF
TRBJ1-5	TRBV6-5	-	CASSSPGQPQHF
TRBJ2-1	TRBV6-1	TRBD1	CASSELSGQGYNEQFF
TRBJ1-5	TRBV6-1	TRBD1	CASSEEGAGQPQHF
TRBJ2-1	TRBV25-1	-	CASTGYNEQFF
TRBJ1-5	TRBV30	-	CAWSLRQLHQPQHF
TRBJ2-2	TRBV6-5	-	CASSRTGELFF
TRBJ1-1	TRBV5-1	TRBD1	CASSRGQEYTEAFF
TRBJ1-1	TRBV4-3	-	CASSQQLGQMSTEAFF
TRBJ2-5	TRBV5-4	TRBD2	CASKDLAGGSSKTQYF
TRBJ2-2	TRBV19	TRBD2	CASSIASGHTGELFF
TRBJ2-7	TRBV5-5	TRBD1	CASSITWTGQLYEQYF
TRBJ1-2	TRBV5-4	-	CASGSGTPGYGYTF
TRBJ2-7	TRBV28	TRBD1	CASSSPGQGLSYEQYF
TRBJ1-1	TRBV10-3	-	CAISEMGADSTEAFF
TRBJ2-1	TRBV5-1	TRBD2	CATGRGGSSGIYNEQFF
TRBJ2-1	TRBV7-9	TRBD1	CASSQGQEYNEQFF
TRBJ2-2	TRBV19	TRBD2	CASSIWAGGTNTGELFF
TRBJ2-5	TRBV5-1	TRBD1	CASSLVRGNGETQYF
TRBJ1-1	TRBV12-5	-	CASGGVSGTEAFF
TRBJ2-5	TRBV27	-	CASSLRAGLAETQYF